The T cell receptor (beta chain) described here comes from a study of technical replicates of blood from a few donors. The CDR3 is 16 residues long. The germline gives CDR1 MNHEY, CDR2 SVGAGI. The trim removed 1 base at V and 3 bases at J, leaving 3 bases unmatched. The method was immunoSEQ multiplex PCR; TCRdb's version includes in-frame clones alone and lacks a portion of them. Of about 6,900 clones in the sample, 95% to 97% were seen once. This TCR was sampled from a human donor in good health. The sequenced sample consisted of PBMCs. The chain recombines TRBV6-5 with TRBJ2-1; 10 nucleotides line up with TRBD2. The CDR3 spells CASSYWASGSYNEQFF. The DNA of the CDR3 is TGTGCCAGCAGTTACTGGGCTAGCGGGAGCTACAATGAGCAGTTCTTC.